This T cell receptor (beta chain) was profiled in a study of T-cell reconstitution after alpha-beta-depleted transplantation in children. Study-wide findings and caveats: At around two months after transplant, the alpha-beta T cells were reportedly derived from several hundred expanded clones that came from non-depleted graft cells.

This CDR3 has 14 amino acids. Trimming took 7 bases from V and 6 from J, leaving 13 bases between them. Germline assignment: CDR1 MDHEN and CDR2 SYDVKM. This clonotype has a count of ten or more. Its antigen remains unidentified. It was with unique molecular identifiers that the TCRbeta library was prepared. Using its own MiXCR run on the PCR reads, TCRdb lists one record per CDR3 protein. Among a few hundred thousand distinct CDR3 sequences listed, 11% were seen once. The chain couples TRBV28 to TRBJ1-6, with D uncertain. The sequencing here drew on peripheral blood, taken 180 days after TCRalphabeta/CD19-depleted stem cell transplant. This sequence originates from a male patient aged 2 to 10 who had a stem cell transplant for chronic granulomatous disease, so the T cells may come from the graft donor. The DNA for the CDR3 is TGTGCCAGCATGGTGGGAAACACTAATTCACCCCTCCACTTT. Amino acids: CASMVGNTNSPLHF.